Presented here are 20 T cell receptor beta chains from one specimen sequenced in a study of monozygotic twins with inflammatory bowel disease. TCRdb processed the 5' RACE reads again and assigns one entry to each CDR3 protein, with no DNA. The sample data list 400,000 to 500,000 distinct CDR3 sequences. The specimen sequenced was blood. These receptor sequences come from a human donor with ulcerative colitis or Crohn's disease, or a healthy co-twin of an affected twin (not recorded which).

The chain recombines TRBV18 with TRBJ2-3; TCRdb reports TRBD1, a call that lacks DNA to check it against. This CDR3 is built from 15 residues. Germline CDR1 KGHSH, CDR2 LQKENI. The CDR3 reads CASSPWGAGSDTQYF.

This chain joins TRBV5-1 and TRBJ1-6; TCRdb indicates TRBD1, and absent DNA this call remains unverified. Germline V CDR1 and CDR2: SGHRS, YFSETQ. This CDR3 spans 16 amino acids. The CDR3 spells CASSFGANSYNSPLHF.

This sequence joins TRBV13 and TRBJ2-1. CDR1 and CDR2 (germline): PRHDT, FYEKMQ (reference sequence). The CDR3 has 14 amino acids. The CDR3 spells CASSLALVGNEQFF.

V is TRBV7-6 and J is TRBJ2-3; TCRdb selects TRBD2, and the lack of DNA leaves this call unchecked. The CDR3 length is 16 residues. Germline CDR1 is SGHVS and CDR2 is FNYEAQ. The CDR3 loop is CASSPRPWTQPDTQYF.

The chain carries TRBV18 and TRBJ1-1; as DNA is missing, the TRBD1 call by TCRdb cannot be tested. The CDR3 spans 15 residues. Germline V gene data show CDR1 as KGHSH and CDR2 as LQKENI. This CDR3 is CASFRDNVKSTEAFF.

CDR3 loop: CASSPQGRATGELFF. V gene TRBV9 combines with J gene TRBJ2-2; TCRdb picks TRBD2, but there is no DNA to check that call. CDR3 size: 15 residues. The germline V gene encodes CDR1 SGDLS and CDR2 YYNGEE.

J is TRBJ2-7 and V is TRBV5-4; the TCRdb call, TRBD2, lacks DNA for checking. This CDR3 has 13 residues. CDR1 is SGHNT, CDR2 YYREEE, per germline (reference sequence). This CDR3 is CATGLAGVYEQYF. The full variable domain, completed using reference TRBV5-4 and TRBJ2-7, is ETGVTQSPTHLIKTRGQQVTLRCSSQSGHNTVSWYQQALGQGPQFIFQYYREEENGRGNFPPRFSGLQFPNYSSELNVNALELDDSALYLCATGLAGVYEQYFGPGTRLTVT.

This chain uses TRBV5-5 with TRBJ2-1. CDR1 is SGHKS and CDR2 is YYEKEE in the germline V gene (reference sequence). The CDR3 is 15 amino acids. CDR3 loop: CASSLFSTGQSEQFF.

The rearrangement joins TRBV5-1 to TRBJ2-1; TCRdb proposes TRBD2, but this gene call is untestable without DNA. CDR3 length equals 17 residues. The V gene's germline CDR1 is SGHRS and CDR2 YFSETQ. CDR3 residues: CASSLPVLAGGPAEQFF. The full variable domain, rest sourced from reference TRBV5-1 and TRBJ2-1, is KAGVTQTPRYLIKTRGQQVTLSCSPISGHRSVSWYQQTPGQGLQFLFEYFSETQRNKGNFPGRFSGRQFSNSRSEMNVSTLELGDSALYLCASSLPVLAGGPAEQFFGPGTRLTVL.

CDR3: CASITDSSYEQYF. This chain links TRBV21-1 with TRBJ2-7. TRBV21-1 has pseudogene status. CDR3 length: 13 amino acids.

The genes are TRBV7-2 and TRBJ2-4; no DNA is available, so the TRBD1 call from TCRdb remains unchecked. The CDR3 is 15 residues long. The V gene's germline CDR1 is SGHTA and CDR2 FQGNSA. CDR3 sequence: CASSLVLGGPNIQYF.

The chain employs TRBV10-3 and TRBJ1-6. The CDR3 spans 14 residues. The germline CDR1 and CDR2 sequences are ENHRY and SYGVKD. The CDR3 spells CAISEGRYNSPLHF.

The chain couples TRBV11-2 to TRBJ2-3; TCRdb returns TRBD1, unconfirmable since there is no DNA. The CDR3 extends over 14 amino acids. Germline V gene lookup returns CDR1 SGHAT and CDR2 FQNNGV. This CDR3 reads CASRQLGASDTQYF.

This chain links TRBV20-1 with TRBJ1-1. Germline V gene sequence: CDR1 DFQATT, CDR2 SNEGSKA (reference sequence). This CDR3 region has 11 residues. This chain's CDR3 is CSAVQGLWAFF.

The rearrangement joins TRBV20-1 to TRBJ2-3; TCRdb lists TRBD1, though no DNA is available to test this call. The germline V gene encodes CDR1 DFQATT and CDR2 SNEGSKA (reference sequence). CDR3 length: 16 residues. CDR3 residues: CSADTFRASNTDTQYF.

The chain has TRBV12-3 or TRBV12-4 and TRBJ2-4. The CDR3 runs 16 residues. This chain's CDR3 is CASSLGGGLIQNIQYF.

This rearrangement joins TRBV7-9 to TRBJ1-5. Germline V gene data show CDR1 as SEHNR and CDR2 as FQNEAQ (reference sequence). This CDR3 comprises 12 residues. The chain's CDR3 is CASSLDNQPQHF.

This sequence joins TRBV5-1 and TRBJ2-1; the TCRdb call, TRBD1, lacks DNA for checking. This CDR3 is 16 amino acids long. The germline V gene has CDR1 SGHRS and CDR2 YFSETQ. The CDR3 sequence: CASSFRFGGKGNEQFF.

This rearrangement joins TRBV5-4 to TRBJ2-3; TCRdb designates TRBD2, a call that cannot be tested without DNA. This CDR3 has 17 residues. CDR1 and CDR2 from the germline V gene are SGHNT and YYREEE (reference sequence). The CDR3 spells CASSRTSGGAMTDTQYF. Looking up the rest from reference TRBV5-4 and TRBJ2-3 gives the full variable domain: ETGVTQSPTHLIKTRGQQVTLRCSSQSGHNTVSWYQQALGQGPQFIFQYYREEENGRGNFPPRFSGLQFPNYSSELNVNALELDDSALYLCASSRTSGGAMTDTQYFGPGTRLTVL.

J is TRBJ2-5 and V is TRBV30; absent DNA, TCRdb's TRBD2 call cannot be checked. Per the germline V gene, CDR1 is GTSNPN and CDR2 is SVGIG (reference sequence). This CDR3 has 13 amino acids. CDR3 amino acids: CAWSLVQPETQYF.